A selection of T cell receptor beta chains follows, all from one sample in a study of graft-versus-host responses after intestinal transplantation. The method was immunoSEQ multiplex PCR; TCRdb's version includes in-frame clones alone and lacks a portion of them. Here the sample spans 15,000 to 20,000 clones, around 72% being singletons. The material sequenced was ileum tissue, taken approximately 20 days after intestinal transplant. The receptors derive from a human patient who received an intestinal transplant, so some T cells may come from the graft donor. CDR3s include the opening cysteine and the closing phenylalanine or tryptophan. Each record gives: V gene, CDR3 protein.

TRBV12-5,CASGDGLANEQFF
TRBV7-9,CASRAGTYEQYF
TRBV18,CASSRQIHLNRPQHF
TRBV29-1,CSVDGQGDELNTIYF
TRBV7-6,CASSLFPGQGTYNSPLHF
TRBV10-3,CAITGTRMNTEAFF
TRBV5-1,CASSLVPGTSGGYEQYF
TRBV27,CASSFGGRAVDEQYF
TRBV25-1,CASSDWTGVNTEAFF
TRBV4-2,CASSQERYTGVYEQYF
TRBV4-1,CASSPEWAAGAYYEQYF
TRBV19,CASTPVDRSYNEQFF
TRBV28,CASRSGEETVYGYTF
TRBV10-3,CAISEFRLAGSTDTQYF
TRBV27,CASSGRGDQPQHF
TRBV4-2,CASSLGQGASDTQYF
TRBV7-8,CASSPGSYEQYF
TRBV10-1,CASSTGGSDTEAFF
TRBV12-5,CASGPGTGVYEQYF
TRBV25-1,CASLQGTGGYTF
TRBV9,CASSAREVDGYTF
TRBV29-1,CSVGSSAYFTDTQYF
TRBV9,CASSDPFSGTSGYEQYF
TRBV5-1,CASSTTTEMNTEAFF
TRBV4-1,CASSQDGRGLSYEQYF
TRBV10-3,CAISYGLAGATDTQYF
TRBV6-5,CASSSWKRAYNEQFF
TRBV7-9,CASSWGQLVAGNTIYF
TRBV4-2,CASSQDETLAPWGQETQYF
TRBV6-5,CASSYNPGSTGELFF
TRBV5-1,CASRTDHSGNTIYF
TRBV27,CASGLGVFQPQHF
TRBV6-5,CASKQRGGFETQYF
TRBV5-1,CASSAISGGAVFGETQYF
TRBV4-1,CASSQAFRGSGNTIYF
TRBV7-2,CASSLKRGQVNYGYTF
TRBV30,CAWSGTAYGYTF
TRBV30,CAWSLDSQRQPQHF
TRBV5-1,CASSLTIHEQFF
TRBV4-1,CASSQDPAGALQETQYF
TRBV13,CASSPVGLTGKNTEAFF
TRBV7-6,CASSVGLGRNEQFF
TRBV27,CASSPPGQWPHLGLREQYF
TRBV2,CASSEWGGLETQYF
TRBV5-1,CASTQTGELFF
TRBV12-5,CASGLRYVSEGSYEQYF
TRBV7-9,CASSLVGQYQETQYF
TRBV13,CASSLSPGLDLYGYTF
TRBV25-1,CASSEVRRGVYEQYF
TRBV6-6,CASSYAVGNTEAFF
TRBV7-6,CASSISGRVGELFF
TRBV4-1,CASSLIGQWNSPLHF
TRBV14,CASSQLAGSYEQYF
TRBV5-5,CASSLQTGGKNSPLHF
TRBV6-4,CASSGGGATDTQYF
TRBV5-1,CASSFNYEQYF
TRBV6-1,CASRPFNWNYGYTF